The 12 T cell receptor beta chains reported below all come from one sample, sequenced in a study of tumor-infiltrating lymphocytes in primary liver carcinoma. TCR beta cDNA came from around 0.5 ug total RNA, primed with a constant-region primer. Three rounds of nested multiplex PCR with slightly modified ARM-PCR produced TCR beta libraries. The first two PCR rounds used TRBV1-TRBV30 forward primers with a C-beta reverse primer, about 10 cycles each. MiXCR, applied by TCRdb to the multiplex PCR reads, yields one record per CDR3 protein. This sample has fewer than 350,000 distinct CDR3 sequences, with 60% to 80% found just once. Unsorted whole blood yielded blood RNA, and germline DNA was extracted as well. Material for sequencing was peripheral blood. The receptors shown here come from a man aged 35 to 55 with primary liver carcinoma and hepatitis B virus infection.

Comments on this clonotype: The missing conserved phenylalanine or tryptophan at the end of this CDR3 makes a read error likely. The chain has TRBV30 and TRBJ2-1; 12 bases agree with TRBD2. V lost 3 bases to trimming and J lost 12 bases; unmatched junction nucleotides: 12. Germline assignment: CDR1 GTSNPN and CDR2 SVGIG (reference sequence). The CDR3 runs to 15 residues. In nucleotides, the CDR3 is TGTGCCTGGAGCCGACGACTAGCGGGAGACCATGGGCAGTTCTCC. Its protein is CAWSRRLAGDHGQFS.

Note on this clonotype: Relative to the germline gene, one junction end is altered; a read error may explain this. The chain recombines TRBV6-6 with TRBJ2-3; D is uncertain. CDR3 length equals 15 residues. The germline CDR1 and CDR2 sequences are MNHNY and SVGAGI (reference sequence). The CDR3 coding sequence is TGTGGCAGCAGTTACGGCAACATAAGCACAGATACGCAGTATTTT. This translates into CGSSYGNISTDTQYF.

Of note for this clonotype: It may be a read error: a sequence one base away is much more abundant. The chain carries TRBV12-3 or TRBV12-4 and TRBJ2-1; no reliable D call. V was trimmed by 6 bases and J by 6 bases, leaving 12 bases between them. This CDR3 region has 13 residues. In nucleotides, the CDR3 is TGTGCCAGCAGGAGAGACTCTGGCAATGAGCAGTTCTTC. It encodes CASRRDSGNEQFF.

As for this clonotype: Relative to the germline gene, one junction end is altered; a read error may explain this. CDR3 sequence reads: CASSEGPRSYEPYF. The CDR3 DNA is TGTGCCAGCAGTGAAGGCCCGAGATCTTACGAGCCGTACTTC. This chain connects TRBV6-1 to TRBJ2-7; D is undetermined. CDR1 and CDR2 (germline): MNHNS, SASEGT. There are 14 residues in the CDR3.

V gene TRBV16 combines with J gene TRBJ2-7, with TRBD1 as a possible D gene (6 bases). This CDR3 comprises 14 residues. Deletions cut 7 bases from V and 0 bases from J, with 13 bases between. Germline V CDR1 and CDR2: KGHSY, FQNENV. CDR3 amino acids: CASTALGASYEQYF. The CDR3 nucleotides read TGTGCCAGCACCGCTTTGGGGGCCTCCTACGAGCAGTACTTC.

In the case of this clonotype: Being one base from a much bigger clone, this may be a read error. CDR3 amino acids: CSVDQRGASEALF. The CDR3 DNA sequence: TGCAGCGTTGACCAAAGGGGCGCCTCTGAAGCTTTATTT. The chain is built from TRBV29-1 and TRBJ1-1; D perhaps matches TRBD1 (5 bases). Germline CDR1 SQVTM, CDR2 ANQGSEA. This CDR3 is 13 amino acids long.

The V and J genes are TRBV7-8 and TRBJ2-7, with a tentative D call TRBD1 (7 bases). Germline V gives CDR1 SGHVS, CDR2 FQNEAQ. CDR3 length: 15 amino acids. Trimming removed 5 bases at V and 11 bases at J, with 25 bases between. The CDR3 nucleotides read TGTGCCAGCAGCGTAATCGCGGGGAGCCAGGGGGAGGAGTACTTC. Residues: CASSVIAGSQGEEYF.

The V and J genes are TRBV5-1 and TRBJ2-1; TRBD1 might be the D (5 bases). V lost 2 bases and J lost 3, with 12 bases in between. Germline V gene data show CDR1 as SGHRS and CDR2 as YFSETQ. CDR3 length equals 15 residues. The CDR3 DNA reads as TGCGCCAGCAGCTTAGACAGTCCCTTCTACAATGAGCAGTTCTTC. Protein product: CASSLDSPFYNEQFF.

A note on this clonotype: A read error may account for a junction end that differs from germline. The genes are TRBV20-1 and TRBJ1-1, with D perhaps matching TRBD1 (6 bases). Germline assignment: CDR1 DFQATT and CDR2 SNEGSKA (reference sequence). The CDR3 consists of 14 residues. CDR3 loop: CGARMGAQNTEAFF. For the CDR3, the DNA is TGCGGTGCTAGGATGGGGGCTCAGAACACTGAAGCTTTCTTT.

The chain carries TRBV5-4 and TRBJ2-5; no clear D gene. V lost 1 base, J lost 5 bases, and 12 bases lay in between. The CDR3 consists of 14 residues. The germline V gene has CDR1 SGHNT and CDR2 YYREEE (reference sequence). CDR3 coding DNA: TGTGCCAGCAGCTTGTTTTCCTTCGGGGAGACCCAGTACTTC. Protein sequence: CASSLFSFGETQYF. The full variable domain, in which reference TRBV5-4 and TRBJ2-5 provide the parts outside the CDR3, is ETGVTQSPTHLIKTRGQQVTLRCSSQSGHNTVSWYQQALGQGPQFIFQYYREEENGRGNFPPRFSGLQFPNYSSELNVNALELDDSALYLCASSLFSFGETQYFGPGTRLLVL.

With respect to this clonotype: An end of the junction differs from the germline gene, which may be a read error. The genes are TRBV4-2 and TRBJ2-2; maybe TRBD1 (6 bases). CDR1 and CDR2 from the germline V gene are LGHNA and YNFKEQ. The CDR3 consists of 13 residues. The CDR3 coding sequence is TGTGCCAGCAGCCAACAGGGGACCGGGGATCTGTTTTTT. Encoded protein: CASSQQGTGDLFF.

This clonotype has a single count. Compared with germline, one end of the junction differs, possibly owing to a read error. V and J are TRBV6-1 and TRBJ2-7; D is unclear. The germline V gene has CDR1 MNHNS and CDR2 SASEGT. The CDR3 totals 13 residues. CDR3 DNA sequence: TGTGCTAGCAGTGCCATTGCGACCTACGAGCAGTACTTC. The encoded protein is CASSAIATYEQYF.